There are a few counts of the clone carrying this T cell receptor beta chain. Its antigen is not known. For the second PCR, which ran for 7 to 11 cycles, a sample-barcoded 5' primer and a J-beta primer mix were used. TCRdb reprocessed the 5' RACE reads with MiXCR, giving one entry per CDR3 protein. The repertoire holds around 2 million distinct CDR3 sequences, with around 42% as singletons. The data stem from a study of blood T cells in healthy people across ages. Study-level points and caveats: Diversity estimates from one million T cells were considered underestimates. Conclusively comparing naive with antigen-experienced cells was impossible with unsorted PBMCs.

V shed 4 bases, J shed 3 bases, and the junction held 18 bases outside the gene matches. Germline V gives CDR1 MNHEY, CDR2 SVGEGT. The CDR3 consists of 19 residues. Each of the donors had 8 to 10 milliliters of peripheral blood drawn into EDTA-treated Vacutainer tubes. Sample: blood. The chain is built from TRBV6-2 or TRBV6-3 and TRBJ2-7; 10 nucleotides align to TRBD1. This sequence originates from a human donor in good health. The CDR3 sequence: CASSSTGTGVLSGYYEQYF. CDR3 coding DNA: TGTGCCAGCAGTTCCACCGGGACAGGGGTCCTCTCCGGATACTACGAGCAGTACTTC.